Each of the 8 T cell receptor beta chains below was sequenced from the same sample in a study of OX40 agonist ivuxolimab in advanced cancers. The method was immunoSEQ multiplex PCR; TCRdb's version includes in-frame clones alone and lacks a portion of them. In the table there are under 150,000 clones, roughly 91% of which are singletons. This specimen consisted of CD4+ or CD8+ T cells sorted from blood, obtained in a trial of the OX40 agonist ivuxolimab. Receptors were obtained from an adult with an advanced solid tumor such as melanoma, head and neck, liver or kidney cancer.

The sample holds a few counts of this clone. V and J are TRBV4-1 and TRBJ2-3, with 13 bases fitting TRBD2. Looked up from germline, CDR1 is MGHRA and CDR2 is YSYEKL. The V gene end was trimmed by 3 bases and the J gene end by 4 bases; junction bases not matched to a gene: 7. This CDR3 has 17 amino acids. The CDR3 DNA sequence: TGCGCCAGCAGCCAGCTTGGACTAGCGGGAGTTGCAGATACGCAGTATTTT. It specifies CASSQLGLAGVADTQYF.

In nucleotides, the CDR3 is TGTGCCAGCGCCGGAACCGGGACACTCTATGGCTACACCTTC. Translated, it gives CASAGTGTLYGYTF. V and J are TRBV11-2 and TRBJ1-2; TRBD1 might be the D (6 bases). The CDR3 sequence is 14 residues long. V dropped 8 bases and J dropped 4 bases, with 17 bases sitting between them. Germline lookup yields CDR1 SGHAT and CDR2 FQNNGV.

V is TRBV7-3 and J is TRBJ1-1, with 10 bases matching TRBD1. V shed 5 bases, J shed 1 base, and the junction held 1 base outside the gene matches. This CDR3 contains 14 residues. The germline V gene has CDR1 SGHTA and CDR2 FQGTGA. In DNA, the CDR3 is TGTGCCAGCAGCCGGGACAGGGGGAACACTGAAGCTTTCTTT. Translated: CASSRDRGNTEAFF.

This chain joins TRBV5-4 and TRBJ1-4; TRBD1 matches at 9 bases. This CDR3 comprises 15 residues. The junction had 3 bases not matched to a gene; V was cut back by 0 bases and J by 6 bases. Looked up from germline, CDR1 is SGHNT and CDR2 is YYREEE (reference sequence). CDR3 DNA: TGTGCCAGCAGCTTGGCCGGGACAGGGCATGAAAAACTGTTTTTT. Translating gives CASSLAGTGHEKLFF.

This chain joins TRBV9 and TRBJ2-7; 7 bases are shared with TRBD1. The junction had 6 bases not matched to a gene; V was cut back by 0 bases and J by 6 bases. Germline V lookup: CDR1 SGDLS, CDR2 YYNGEE. There are 14 residues in the CDR3. The CDR3 nucleotides read TGTGCCAGCAGCGTAGACAGGGGTCTGCGCGAGCAGTACTTC. Amino acid sequence: CASSVDRGLREQYF.

The chain couples TRBV27 to TRBJ1-1, with D tentatively TRBD1 (6 bases). This CDR3 contains 14 residues. The V gene lost 2 bases and the J gene lost 3 bases, with 10 bases spanning the gap. CDR1 and CDR2 from the germline V gene are MNHEY and SMNVEV (reference sequence). The CDR3 sequence is CASSLRQGYTEAFF. Written as DNA, the CDR3 is TGTGCCAGCAGTTTAAGGCAGGGGTACACTGAAGCTTTCTTT.

The chain joins TRBV4-2 to TRBJ2-2; D uncertain. The CDR3 runs to 17 residues. Germline loops: CDR1 LGHNA, CDR2 YNFKEQ. V was pared by 0 bases and J by 3 bases, with 14 bases between. CDR3 residues: CASSQEGKSADTGELFF. The CDR3 nucleotides are TGTGCCAGCAGCCAAGAGGGAAAGTCAGCCGACACCGGGGAGCTGTTTTTT.

The chain joins TRBV6-5 to TRBJ1-4; 7 bases agree with TRBD1. The CDR3 has 15 residues. Germline trimming cut 2 bases from V and 6 bases from J; bases unmatched to any gene: 6. Germline CDR1 reads MNHEY; CDR2 reads SVGAGI. DNA for the CDR3: TGTGCCAGCAGTTACGGAGGGACAGTAGATGAAAAACTGTTTTTT. This translates into CASSYGGTVDEKLFF.